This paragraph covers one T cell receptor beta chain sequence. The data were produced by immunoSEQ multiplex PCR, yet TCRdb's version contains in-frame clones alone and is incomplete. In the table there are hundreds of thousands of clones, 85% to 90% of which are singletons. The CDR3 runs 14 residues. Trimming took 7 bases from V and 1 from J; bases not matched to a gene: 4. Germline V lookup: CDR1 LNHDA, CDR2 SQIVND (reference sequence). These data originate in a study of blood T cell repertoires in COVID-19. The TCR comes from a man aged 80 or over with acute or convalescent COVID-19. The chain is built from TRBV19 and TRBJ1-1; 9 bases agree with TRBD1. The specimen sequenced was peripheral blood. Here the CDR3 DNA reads TGTGCCAGTACCCAGACAGGGGGGAACACTGAAGCTTTCTTT. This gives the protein CASTQTGGNTEAFF.